This record looks at one TCR beta chain sequence and its context. Its antigen is unknown. The entry originates in a study of T cell responses to AZD1222 COVID-19 vaccine. Sequencing was performed with immunoSEQ multiplex PCR; in TCRdb, only in-frame clones are kept and a portion is missing. The repertoire holds about 180,000 clones, with 85% to 95% as singletons. Study-wide results and caveats: Receipt of two AZD1222 doses was followed by a rise in Spike-specific TCR breadth and depth. Possibly, clonal diversity was underestimated; donors were largely white British and included more females. Baseline seropositivity characterized only 5 or 6 AZD1222 recipients.

The clonotype originates from an adult who received the AZD1222 COVID-19 vaccine. The sequencing used peripheral blood, collected 28 days after the second AZD1222 dose.

DNA for the CDR3: TGTGCCAGCAGTCTACAGGGGGCCCCTAACTATGGCTACACCTTC. Translation: CASSLQGAPNYGYTF. V is TRBV7-2 and J is TRBJ1-2; TRBD1 matches 9 bases. CDR1 and CDR2 (germline): SGHTA, FQGNSA. The CDR3 is 15 residues long. After removal of 6 bases from V and 0 bases from J, the junction contained 5 bases not matched to a gene.